This TCR beta chain emerged from a study of T cell clonality in common variable immunodeficiency. Regarding the study as a whole: Fewer deletions and N-nucleotide insertions were reportedly seen in common variable immunodeficiency TCR beta sequences.

The assay was immunoSEQ multiplex PCR, and TCRdb's table has in-frame clones only and misses some. The specimen has 20,000 to 25,000 clones, none found just once. In germline, CDR1 is LNHDA, CDR2 SQIVND (reference sequence). The CDR3 has 17 residues. The V gene lost 4 bases and the J gene lost 4 bases, with 20 bases spanning the gap. The table lists this clone with many counts. What it binds is not known. The CDR3 extends 3 residues past the end of the read, so its final part is completed from the germline J gene. The gene calls are TRBV19 and TRBJ1-5; D might be TRBD1 (5 bases). This TCR derives from a human donor with common variable immunodeficiency. The specimen sequenced was peripheral blood mononuclear cells. CDR3 DNA (partial): TGTGCCAGTAGTACTCACGGCGCAGGGCGCGCTAATCAGCCC. Amino acid sequence: CASSTHGAGRANQP. The CDR3 in full is CASSTHGAGRANQPQHF.